A selection of T cell receptor beta chains follows, all from one sample in a study of shared clonotypes between healthy human individuals. TCRdb's copy holds only in-frame clones and misses some; the assay was immunoSEQ multiplex PCR. The table lists under 600,000 clones, approximately 97% of them singletons. The source material was naive CD4+ T cells sorted from blood. The receptor set was obtained from a woman under 40 in good health. The CDR3 runs from the conserved cysteine through the conserved F or W. D genes are given only for firm matches. Rows give clone size only sometimes, using once, few, many, or a class for an expanded clone.

TRBV29-1	NA	TRBD2	TRBJ2-7	13	CSVDGGGSYEQYF	TGCAGCGTTGATGGCGGGGGCTCCTACGAGCAGTACTTC
TRBV30	NA	NA	TRBJ2-4	14	CAWRRHPGQNIQYF	TGTGCCTGGAGGCGACACCCAGGTCAAAACATTCAGTACTTC
TRBV5-1	NA	NA	TRBJ2-7	13	CASRGEGSYEQYF	TGCGCCAGCAGGGGTGAGGGTTCCTACGAGCAGTACTTC
TRBV18	NA	NA	TRBJ2-2	14	CASSTGDTSGELFF	TGTGCCAGCTCGACGGGGGACACCTCCGGGGAGCTGTTTTTT
TRBV5-6	NA	TRBD2	TRBJ2-7	13	CASSLRLAGVKYF	TGTGCCAGCAGCCTTCGACTAGCGGGAGTGAAGTACTTC
TRBV15	NA	TRBD1	TRBJ1-5	17	CATSRDPGDRAYQPQHF	TGTGCCACCAGCAGGGATCCCGGGGACAGAGCTTATCAGCCCCAGCATTTT
TRBV5-1	NA	NA	TRBJ1-1	13	CASQWAGNTEAFF	TGCGCCAGTCAGTGGGCTGGGAACACTGAAGCTTTCTTT
TRBV11-3	once	NA	TRBJ2-5	13	CASSLGITGTQYF	TGTGCCAGCAGCTTAGGGATTACGGGGACCCAGTACTTC
TRBV2	once	NA	TRBJ2-1	12	CASLGASNEQFF	TGTGCCAGCTTAGGGGCGAGCAATGAGCAGTTCTTC
TRBV6-5	NA	NA	TRBJ2-7	14	CASSYSGATYEQYF	TGTGCCAGCAGTTACTCGGGGGCCACATACGAGCAGTACTTC
TRBV4-1	NA	TRBD1	TRBJ1-2	14	CASSQDRDRHGYTF	TGCGCCAGCAGCCAAGATCGGGACAGGCATGGCTACACCTTC
TRBV5-1	NA	NA	TRBJ2-5	14	CASTRRAGLETQYF	TGCGCCAGCACCAGGAGGGCGGGGTTAGAGACCCAGTACTTC
TRBV5-1	NA	NA	TRBJ1-1	16	CASSLVTGPGFTEAFF	TGCGCCAGCAGCTTGGTGACAGGTCCAGGGTTCACTGAAGCTTTCTTT
TRBV7-9	once	NA	TRBJ2-7	11	CASSFGHEQYF	TGTGCCAGCAGTTTCGGTCACGAGCAGTACTTC
TRBV27	NA	NA	TRBJ2-3	16	CASSTLAGHSRDTQYF	TGTGCCAGCAGTACTCTTGCGGGACACAGTCGGGATACGCAGTATTTT
TRBV5-4	NA	TRBD1	TRBJ1-4	16	CASSLGTGQEYRKLFF	TGTGCCAGCAGCTTAGGGACAGGCCAGGAGTATAGAAAACTGTTTTTT
TRBV12-5	NA	NA	TRBJ2-1	16	CASGLGRAESYNEQFF	TGTGCTAGTGGTTTGGGGCGGGCAGAGTCCTACAATGAGCAGTTCTTC